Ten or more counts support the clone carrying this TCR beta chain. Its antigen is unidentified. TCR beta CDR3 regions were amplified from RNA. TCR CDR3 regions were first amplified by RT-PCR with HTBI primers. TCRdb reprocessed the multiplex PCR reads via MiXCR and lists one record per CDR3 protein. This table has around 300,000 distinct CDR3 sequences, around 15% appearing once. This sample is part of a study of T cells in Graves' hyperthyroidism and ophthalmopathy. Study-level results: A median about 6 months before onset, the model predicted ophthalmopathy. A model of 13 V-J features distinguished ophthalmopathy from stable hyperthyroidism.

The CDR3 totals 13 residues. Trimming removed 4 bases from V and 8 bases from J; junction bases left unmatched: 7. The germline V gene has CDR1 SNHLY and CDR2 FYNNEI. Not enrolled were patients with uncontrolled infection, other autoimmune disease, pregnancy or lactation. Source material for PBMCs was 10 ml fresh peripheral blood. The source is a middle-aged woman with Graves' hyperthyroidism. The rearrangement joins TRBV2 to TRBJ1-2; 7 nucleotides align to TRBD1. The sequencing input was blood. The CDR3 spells CASSVETGNGYTF. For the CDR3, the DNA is TGTGCCAGCAGTGTAGAGACAGGGAACGGCTACACCTTC.